This T cell receptor (beta chain) emerged from a study of T cell responses to AZD1222 COVID-19 vaccine. Study in general: Second doses at about 4 or about 12 weeks were pooled.

As to this clone: Its antigen is currently unknown.

Sequencing was performed with immunoSEQ multiplex PCR; in TCRdb, only in-frame clones are kept and a portion is missing. The sample lists some 140,000 clones, under 95% seen once, with 15% to 20% in the top ten. Study results and caveats: Increases in Spike-specific TCR breadth and depth were seen after two AZD1222 doses. Without day 14 samples, only post-peak T cell repertoires were studied. Most donors were white British, females outnumbered males, and clonal diversity was possibly underestimated.

The clonotype comes from an adult in good health. Specimen: peripheral blood, collected on day 0 of AZD1222 vaccination.

The CDR3 loop is CASSLPGQGHYTF. CDR3 coding DNA: TGTGCCAGCAGCCTCCCGGGACAGGGTCACTACACCTTC. The rearrangement uses TRBV3-1 (or the pseudogene TRBV3-2) and TRBJ1-2, with 9 bases lining up with TRBD1. Looked up from germline, CDR1 is LGHDT and CDR2 is YNNKEL (reference sequence). This CDR3 is built from 13 residues. V gave up 4 bases and J gave up 10 bases; unmatched junction bases: 7.